The rows below give T cell receptor beta chains drawn from one sample of a study of shared clonotypes between healthy human individuals. The assay was immunoSEQ multiplex PCR, and TCRdb's table has in-frame clones only and misses some. The sample holds some 660,000 clones, 73% seen once. Specimen: memory CD4+ T cells sorted from blood. The source of these receptors is a woman aged 25 to 39 in good health. CDR3s include the opening cysteine and the closing phenylalanine or tryptophan. The order of the fields is V gene, D gene, clone size, J gene, CDR3 DNA, CDR3 protein. D genes are given only for firm matches. Not every row has a clone size; where given, it reads once, few, many or a size class.

V gene: TRBV23-1
D gene: TRBD2
clone size: once
J gene: TRBJ2-7
CDR3 DNA: TGCGCCAGCACCCCGCGCGGTATAGCGGGAACTTCTGTCTACGAGCAGTACTTC
CDR3 protein: CASTPRGIAGTSVYEQYF

V gene: TRBV7-9
D gene: TRBD2
clone size: .
J gene: TRBJ2-1
CDR3 DNA: TGTGCCAGCGGCTGGACTAGCGGGAGGGCTAACAATGAGCAGTTCTTC
CDR3 protein: CASGWTSGRANNEQFF

V gene: TRBV28
D gene: TRBD1
clone size: .
J gene: TRBJ2-7
CDR3 DNA: TGTGCCAGCAGTTGGGGGACAGACTCATCCTACGAGCAGTACTTC
CDR3 protein: CASSWGTDSSYEQYF

V gene: TRBV14
D gene: TRBD1
clone size: once
J gene: TRBJ1-1
CDR3 DNA: TGTGCCAGCAGCCAAGAAATTCAGGGGGCGAACACTGAAGCTTTCTTT
CDR3 protein: CASSQEIQGANTEAFF

V gene: TRBV5-1
D gene: .
clone size: .
J gene: TRBJ2-1
CDR3 DNA: TGCGCCAGCAGCCTCCAGGGGAGATACAATGAGCAGTTCTTC
CDR3 protein: CASSLQGRYNEQFF

V gene: TRBV5-1
D gene: .
clone size: .
J gene: TRBJ2-3
CDR3 DNA: TGCGCCAGCAGTATACCCACGGGCGCGGATACGCAGTATTTT
CDR3 protein: CASSIPTGADTQYF

V gene: TRBV5-1
D gene: .
clone size: .
J gene: TRBJ1-1
CDR3 DNA: TGCGCCAGCAGCTTTATGGGGGAGGGGAACACTGAAGCTTTCTTT
CDR3 protein: CASSFMGEGNTEAFF

V gene: TRBV5-6
D gene: .
clone size: .
J gene: TRBJ2-4
CDR3 DNA: TGTGCCAGCAGCTTGGGCCACCAAAACATTCAGTACTTC
CDR3 protein: CASSLGHQNIQYF

V gene: TRBV6-1
D gene: .
clone size: few
J gene: TRBJ2-3
CDR3 DNA: TGTGCCAGCATTATGAGTGATACGCAGTATTTT
CDR3 protein: CASIMSDTQYF

V gene: TRBV27
D gene: .
clone size: .
J gene: TRBJ2-2
CDR3 DNA: TGTGCCAGCAGCTTACAGGGAGCGAACACCGGGGAGCTGTTTTTT
CDR3 protein: CASSLQGANTGELFF

V gene: TRBV30
D gene: TRBD2
clone size: many
J gene: TRBJ2-3
CDR3 DNA: TGTGCCTGGAGTCTTTCGGGACTAGCGGGAGAGAGGCAGTATTTT
CDR3 protein: CAWSLSGLAGERQYF

V gene: TRBV19
D gene: TRBD1
clone size: few
J gene: TRBJ1-4
CDR3 DNA: TGTGCCAGTACAGTATCCCGGACAGGGGACGAAAAACTGTTTTTT
CDR3 protein: CASTVSRTGDEKLFF

V gene: TRBV4-1
D gene: .
clone size: .
J gene: TRBJ2-7
CDR3 DNA: TGCGCCAGCAGCCAGTTGGGGTTAAGCTCCTACGAGCAGTACTTC
CDR3 protein: CASSQLGLSSYEQYF